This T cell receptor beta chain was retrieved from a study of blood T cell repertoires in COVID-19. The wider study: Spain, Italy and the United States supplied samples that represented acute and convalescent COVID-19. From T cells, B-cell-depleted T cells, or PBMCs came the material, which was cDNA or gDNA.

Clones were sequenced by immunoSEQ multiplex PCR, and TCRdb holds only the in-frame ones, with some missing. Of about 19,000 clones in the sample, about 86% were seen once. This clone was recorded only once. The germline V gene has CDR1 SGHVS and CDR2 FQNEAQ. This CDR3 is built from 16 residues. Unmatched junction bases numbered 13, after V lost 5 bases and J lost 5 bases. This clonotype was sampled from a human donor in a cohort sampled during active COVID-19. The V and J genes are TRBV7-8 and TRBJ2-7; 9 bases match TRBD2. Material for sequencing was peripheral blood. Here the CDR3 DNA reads TGTGCCAGCAGCGTACGACTAGCGGAACTCCTAAACGAGCAGTACTTC. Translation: CASSVRLAELLNEQYF. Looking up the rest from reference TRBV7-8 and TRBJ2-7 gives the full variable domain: GAGVSQSPRYKVAKRGQDVALRCDPISGHVSLFWYQQALGQGPEFLTYFQNEAQLDKSGLPSDRFFAERPEGSVSTLKIQRTQQEDSAVYLCASSVRLAELLNEQYFGPGTRLTVT.